This T cell receptor (beta chain) was observed in a study of CD8+ T cells in alopecia areata. Once RNA had been extracted, it was reverse transcribed into cDNA to act as the sequencing template. Some clones are missing from TCRdb's copy, which holds only in-frame ones; the method was immunoSEQ multiplex PCR. The top ten clones hold about a sixth of a sample with tens of thousands of clones, roughly three fifths of them seen once. This clone is categorized as medium-sized. This TCR was sampled from a human donor with alopecia areata. This specimen was CD8+ T cells sorted from blood, taken at week 0.

DNA for the CDR3: TGTGCCAGCAGCTTAGCTCCGTGGCAGGGGAACACTGAAGCTTTCTTT. This codes for CASSLAPWQGNTEAFF. The chain uses TRBV7-8 and TRBJ1-1; D perhaps matches TRBD1 (5 bases). The V gene's germline CDR1 is SGHVS and CDR2 FQNEAQ. Trimming removed 0 bases from V and 1 base from J, with 12 bases in between. The length of the CDR3 is 16 residues.